These 21 T cell receptor beta chains came from one sample sequenced in a study of identifying expanded T cells in peripheral blood. TCRdb's table, derived via immunoSEQ multiplex PCR, lists solely in-frame clones and lacks some. The top ten hold around 4% of the sample, which has just over 90,000 clones, about nine tenths seen once. Sequenced material: blood. These receptors came from a person between 18 and 75 years old in good health.

The rearrangement links TRBV6-1 to TRBJ2-1; no reliable D call. In germline, CDR1 is MNHNS, CDR2 SASEGT. V lost 4 bases, J lost 5 bases, and 6 bases lay in between. This CDR3 region has 12 residues. The CDR3 loop is CASSALHNEQFF. The DNA for the CDR3 is TGTGCCAGCAGTGCCCTACACAATGAGCAGTTCTTC.

The chain carries TRBV7-9 and TRBJ1-2; D uncertain. Per the germline V gene, CDR1 is SEHNR and CDR2 is FQNEAQ (reference sequence). Trimming removed 8 bases from V and 4 bases from J, with 11 bases in between. The CDR3 runs 12 residues. CDR3 sequence: CASEQPSYGYTF. In nucleotides, the CDR3 is TGTGCCAGCGAGCAGCCGAGCTATGGCTACACCTTC. Complete variable domain (other parts from reference TRBV7-9 and TRBJ1-2): DTGVSQNPRHKITKRGQNVTFRCDPISEHNRLYWYRQTLGQGPEFLTYFQNEAQLEKSRLLSDRFSAERPKGSFSTLEIQRTEQGDSAMYLCASEQPSYGYTFGSGTRLTVV.

The chain joins TRBV27 to TRBJ2-7; D is undetermined. The CDR3 runs to 16 residues. V was pared by 3 bases and J by 2 bases, with 17 bases between. Germline V lookup: CDR1 MNHEY, CDR2 SMNVEV (reference sequence). The CDR3 protein is CASSFSLLGAPYEQYF. The CDR3 DNA reads TGTGCCAGCAGTTTCTCATTACTGGGCGCGCCCTACGAGCAGTACTTC.

This chain connects TRBV11-2 to TRBJ2-6, with D possibly TRBD1 on 5 matching bases. Deletions cut 1 base from V and 0 bases from J, with 10 bases between. The germline V gene has CDR1 SGHAT and CDR2 FQNNGV. The CDR3 spans 17 residues. The CDR3 spells CASSLVGRASGANVLTF. The CDR3 DNA follows: TGTGCCAGCAGCTTAGTGGGCAGGGCCTCTGGGGCCAACGTCCTGACTTTC.

V gene TRBV14 combines with J gene TRBJ1-6; weak D call: TRBD1 (5 bases). There are 16 residues in the CDR3. Germline CDR1 reads SGHDN; CDR2 reads FVKESK. V was trimmed by 5 bases and J by 5 bases, leaving 16 bases between them. CDR3 amino acids: CASSVGTPSDNSPLHF. The CDR3 DNA reads TGTGCCAGCAGCGTCGGGACCCCTAGTGATAATTCACCCCTCCACTTT.

V is TRBV30 and J is TRBJ2-5, with 8 bases that match TRBD2. From germline, CDR1 is GTSNPN and CDR2 SVGIG (reference sequence). CDR3 size: 13 residues. The V and J ends lost 0 bases and 5 bases, in that order; junction bases with no gene match: 2. The CDR3 bases are TGTGCCTGGAGTGTCGGGGGGGCTGAGACCCAGTACTTC. Translating gives CAWSVGGAETQYF.

This clone was found once. The chain combines TRBV6-1 with TRBJ2-1, with 11 bases identical to TRBD2. In germline, CDR1 is MNHNS, CDR2 SASEGT. V lost 7 bases, J lost 8 bases, and 7 bases stayed unmatched. The CDR3 consists of 14 residues. CDR3 in DNA: TGTGCCAGCAAAGGACTAGCGGGTTGGGATGAGCAGTTCTTC. Residues: CASKGLAGWDEQFF.

The rearrangement links TRBV15 to TRBJ1-3, with D unclear. Trimming took off 1 base at V and 2 bases at J, with 12 bases between the two ends. CDR1 and CDR2 from the germline V gene are LNHNV and YYDKDF (reference sequence). CDR3 size: 16 residues. The CDR3 sequence is CATSRGEGTAGNTIYF. CDR3 sequence (DNA): TGTGCCACCAGCAGAGGAGAGGGAACGGCTGGAAACACCATATATTTT.

The rearrangement links TRBV13 to TRBJ2-7, with D maybe TRBD1 (6 bases). Germline V lookup: CDR1 PRHDT, CDR2 FYEKMQ (reference sequence). CDR3 size: 15 residues. Deletions cut 0 bases from V and 6 bases from J, with 15 bases between. CDR3 bases: TGTGCCAGCAGCTTAGGACAGGGCGTCATGTCCGAGCAGTACTTC. This sequence encodes CASSLGQGVMSEQYF.

This clone was counted a single time. J is TRBJ2-7 and V is TRBV29-1; D gene uncertain. The CDR3 is 12 amino acids. The V and J ends lost 1 base and 4 bases respectively, with 8 bases between them. Germline CDR1 reads SQVTM; CDR2 reads ANQGSEA. The CDR3 coding sequence is TGCAGCGTTGAAGGACCCGGGTACGAGCAGTACTTC. Its protein is CSVEGPGYEQYF.

The V gene is TRBV11-2, the J gene TRBJ2-3, with TRBD1 identical over 8 bases. V was pared by 4 bases and J by 2 bases, with 5 bases of the junction left unmatched. This CDR3 has 15 residues. Germline values: CDR1 SGHAT, CDR2 FQNNGV. The CDR3: CASSYMGQDTDTQYF. The CDR3 nucleotides are TGTGCCAGCAGCTACATGGGACAGGACACAGATACGCAGTATTTT.

This chain links TRBV6-1 with TRBJ2-5; no definite D call. The germline gives CDR1 MNHNS, CDR2 SASEGT. CDR3 length: 13 residues. Deletions cut 6 bases from V and 5 bases from J, with 13 bases between. Here the CDR3 reads CASSWRGGETQYF. CDR3 nucleotide sequence: TGTGCCAGCAGCTGGCGCGGTGGGGAGACCCAGTACTTC.

This sequence joins TRBV27 and TRBJ2-5, with no clear D. The DNA end lines up better with TRBJ2-7; the J call may be wrong. Germline loops: CDR1 MNHEY, CDR2 SMNVEV (reference sequence). The CDR3 length is 14 residues. CDR3 DNA sequence: TGTGCCAGCAGTTTATCGGGGTACTCCTACGAGCAGTACTTC. It codes for CASSLSGYSYEQYF.

This clone was seen just once. This CDR3 is CASSVYRAENTEAFF. CDR3 nucleotide sequence: TGCGCCAGCAGCGTTTACAGGGCTGAGAACACTGAAGCTTTCTTT. This chain connects TRBV5-1 to TRBJ1-1; a weak D match, TRBD1 (6 bases). This CDR3 comprises 15 residues. V lost 4 bases and J 1 base, leaving 14 bases between the germline ends. Germline V gene lookup returns CDR1 SGHRS and CDR2 YFSETQ. The full variable domain, its missing parts supplied by reference TRBV5-1 and TRBJ1-1, is KAGVTQTPRYLIKTRGQQVTLSCSPISGHRSVSWYQQTPGQGLQFLFEYFSETQRNKGNFPGRFSGRQFSNSRSEMNVSTLELGDSALYLCASSVYRAENTEAFFGQGTRLTVV.

The chain carries TRBV2 and TRBJ2-2, with TRBD2 matching 7 bases. Trimming took 4 bases from V and 0 from J; bases not matched to a gene: 5. The CDR3 runs to 16 residues. Germline CDR1 SNHLY, CDR2 FYNNEI. The CDR3 DNA reads as TGTGCCAGCAGTGCTAGCGGAGTGGCGAACACCGGGGAGCTGTTTTTT. Its translation: CASSASGVANTGELFF.

The rearrangement links TRBV27 to TRBJ1-5; D is uncertain. Per the germline V gene, CDR1 is MNHEY and CDR2 is SMNVEV (reference sequence). The CDR3 is 14 residues long. With 2 bases removed from V and 4 bases from J, the gap between germline ends came to 9 bases. The CDR3 DNA reads TGTGCCAGCAGTTTAAACCGAGAAAATCAGCCCCAGCATTTT. Protein product: CASSLNRENQPQHF.

This chain links TRBV9 with TRBJ2-7, with unresolved D. V gave up 2 bases and J gave up 1 base, with 10 bases separating them. CDR3 length equals 14 residues. The germline V gene has CDR1 SGDLS and CDR2 YYNGEE. CDR3 in DNA: TGTGCCAGCAGCGTCGGGCACGGGTCCTACGAGCAGTACTTC. Its translation: CASSVGHGSYEQYF.

V usage is TRBV9 and J usage is TRBJ1-5; D gene ambiguous. The V gene lost 0 bases and the J gene lost 4 bases, with 11 bases spanning the gap. The CDR3 spans 15 residues. Germline CDR1 is SGDLS and CDR2 is YYNGEE. The CDR3, as DNA: TGTGCCAGCAGCGTAGGACCGGAGCTAAATCAGCCCCAGCATTTT. It codes for CASSVGPELNQPQHF.

V usage is TRBV6-1 and J usage is TRBJ1-1; the D gene is possibly TRBD1 (5 bases). The germline V and J ends were trimmed by 3 bases and 4 bases, with 9 bases remaining between them. The CDR3 has 13 amino acids. CDR1 is MNHNS and CDR2 is SASEGT in the germline V gene. CDR3 DNA sequence: TGTGCCAGCAGTGAGACAGTTACCACTGAAGCTTTCTTT. Encoded protein: CASSETVTTEAFF.

This chain connects TRBV28 to TRBJ2-2, with 8 bases matching TRBD2. V dropped 5 bases and J dropped 7; count of bases not matched to a gene: 15. This CDR3 is built from 17 residues. Germline V CDR1 and CDR2: MDHEN, SYDVKM. CDR3 in DNA: TGTGCCAGCAGTCCTACCTTAACGGGAGGGCCGGGCGGGGAGCTGTTTTTT. This sequence encodes CASSPTLTGGPGGELFF.

CDR3 sequence reads: CASSQGRVWAAQETQYF. The DNA for the CDR3 is TGCGCCAGCAGCCAGGGGCGGGTGTGGGCGGCCCAAGAGACCCAGTACTTC. The V call is TRBV4-1, the J call TRBJ2-5; TRBD1 or TRBD2 may be the D gene (5 bases each). This CDR3 region has 17 residues. Per germline, CDR1 MGHRA and CDR2 YSYEKL. Trimming removed 3 bases at V and 1 base at J, with 18 bases between.